The 19 T cell receptor beta chains in this list originate from one sample, sequenced in a study of control samples from healthy donors and cancer patients. Data came from immunoSEQ multiplex PCR; TCRdb stores just in-frame clones and leaves some out. Among approximately 220,000 clones, roughly 94% were seen once, and the ten largest hold less than 1.6%. Sequencing input: blood. The receptors here all came from a man aged 50-60 years in good health.

The genes are TRBV21-1 and TRBJ1-1; TRBD1, the table's D call, lacks a check against the DNA. TRBV21-1 is a documented pseudogene. CDR3 size: 18 residues. The CDR3 loop is CASSKARTGKFFRTEAFF. The CDR3, as DNA: TGTGCCAGCAGCAAAGCGAGGACAGGGAAGTTTTTTAGGACTGAAGCTTTCTTT.

The chain uses TRBV18 and TRBJ2-2, with D uncertain. CDR1 and CDR2 (germline): KGHSH, LQKENI. V gave up 3 bases and J gave up 3 bases, with 11 bases separating them. The CDR3 loop spans 15 amino acids. The CDR3 protein is CASSPAWWDTGELFF. The DNA for the CDR3 is TGTGCCAGCTCACCCGCATGGTGGGACACCGGGGAGCTGTTTTTT.

This clone was seen just once. In the same sample, other DNA sequences code for this CDR3. The chain recombines TRBV9 with TRBJ1-3; D is uncertain. The germline gives CDR1 SGDLS, CDR2 YYNGEE. The CDR3 totals 14 residues. Deletions cut 2 bases from V and 0 bases from J, with 6 bases between. CDR3 region: CASSVEGSGNTIYF. Written as DNA, the CDR3 is TGTGCCAGCAGCGTGGAGGGCTCTGGAAACACCATATATTTT.

V gene TRBV27 combines with J gene TRBJ2-3, with D possibly matching TRBD1 (6 bases). V was pared by 5 bases and J by 4 bases, with 10 bases between. The CDR3 is 13 residues long. CDR1 and CDR2 (germline): MNHEY, SMNVEV (reference sequence). CDR3: CASSVAGADTQYF. CDR3 nucleotides: TGTGCCAGCAGTGTCGCAGGGGCAGATACGCAGTATTTT.

The genes are TRBV5-1 and TRBJ1-2; 8 bases line up with TRBD1. CDR1 and CDR2 from the germline V gene are SGHRS and YFSETQ. V shed 4 bases, J shed 8 bases, and the junction held 13 bases outside the gene matches. The CDR3 sequence is 15 residues long. CDR3 nucleotides: TGCGCCAGCAGCCCGGGACAGGCCTTAGCGGGGGGCTACACCTTC. Protein: CASSPGQALAGGYTF. Based on the CDR3 plus reference TRBV5-1 and TRBJ1-2, the full variable domain is KAGVTQTPRYLIKTRGQQVTLSCSPISGHRSVSWYQQTPGQGLQFLFEYFSETQRNKGNFPGRFSGRQFSNSRSEMNVSTLELGDSALYLCASSPGQALAGGYTFGSGTRLTVV.

The rearrangement joins TRBV2 to TRBJ2-7; D is ambiguous. This CDR3 contains 11 residues. Germline values: CDR1 SNHLY, CDR2 FYNNEI. V was shortened by 7 bases and J by 3 bases, with 7 bases between the two germline ends. The CDR3 DNA is TGTGCCAGCACCCGAAGCTACGAGCAGTACGTC. It is translated as CASTRSYEQYV.

CDR3 in amino acids: CASSWTTTQETQYF. In nucleotides, the CDR3 is TGTGCCAGCAGTTGGACAACCACGCAAGAGACCCAGTACTTC. The chain links TRBV5-4 to TRBJ2-5, with D perhaps matching TRBD1 (5 bases). V was cut by 5 bases and J by 2 bases, with 13 bases left in between. CDR1 is SGHNT and CDR2 is YYREEE in the germline V gene (reference sequence). The CDR3 totals 14 residues.

The genes are TRBV6-5 and TRBJ1-6; D ambiguous. The CDR3 has 15 amino acids. Trimming left V 4 bases short and J 7 bases short, with 14 bases between. Looked up from germline, CDR1 is MNHEY and CDR2 is SVGAGI. The CDR3 DNA is TGTGCCAGCAGTTCCGGACGAGGTCCAAATTCACCCCTCCACTTT. This sequence encodes CASSSGRGPNSPLHF.

The gene calls are TRBV7-2 and TRBJ2-2; no firm D call. Trimming stripped 2 bases from V and 2 bases from J, with 6 bases between. CDR1 is SGHTA, CDR2 FQGNSA, per germline. There are 14 residues in the CDR3. The CDR3 here is CASSLRRNTGELFF. In DNA, the CDR3 is TGTGCCAGCAGCTTACGCAGAAACACCGGGGAGCTGTTTTTT.

This clone was counted once. The rearrangement links TRBV6-5 to TRBJ1-1; tentative D call: TRBD1 (6 bases). The V gene lost 8 bases and the J gene lost 3 bases, with 10 bases spanning the gap. The CDR3 has 12 amino acids. CDR1 is MNHEY, CDR2 SVGAGI, per germline. The CDR3 nucleotides read TGTGCCAGCTCAAGGGGGGACACTGAAGCTTTCTTT. As protein: CASSRGDTEAFF.

The chain uses TRBV28 and TRBJ2-7; D remains ambiguous. The length of the CDR3 is 14 residues. Trimming removed 6 bases from V and 5 bases from J, with 17 bases in between. The germline V gene encodes CDR1 MDHEN and CDR2 SYDVKM. The CDR3 sequence is CASSLSLLGDEQYF. CDR3 DNA sequence: TGTGCCAGCAGCCTATCCCTGCTTGGGGACGAGCAGTACTTC. Supplemented by reference TRBV28 and TRBJ2-7, the full variable domain reads DVKVTQSSRYLVKRTGEKVFLECVQDMDHENMFWYRQDPGLGLRLIYFSYDVKMKEKGDIPEGYSVSREKKERFSLILESASTNQTSMYLCASSLSLLGDEQYFGPGTRLTVT.

This chain joins TRBV28 and TRBJ1-5, with TRBD1 matching over 9 bases. CDR1 and CDR2 (germline): MDHEN, SYDVKM. The CDR3 totals 17 residues. The ends lost 6 bases at V and 3 bases at J; junction bases unmatched: 12. CDR3 sequence: CASRSGTGFLANQPQHF. In nucleotides, the CDR3 is TGTGCCAGCAGATCCGGGACAGGGTTTCTGGCCAATCAGCCCCAGCATTTT.

This clone was recorded only once. The J gene is TRBJ1-5, the V gene TRBV2; a possible D gene is TRBD1 (5 bases). Germline V gene data show CDR1 as SNHLY and CDR2 as FYNNEI. V was clipped by 5 bases and J by 8 bases, with 19 bases between them. The CDR3 has 15 amino acids. CDR3 bases: TGTGCCAGCAGTACCCTCGGGCAGGGAGAGAAGCCCCAGCATTTT. Encoded protein: CASSTLGQGEKPQHF.

The chain is built from TRBV6-2 or TRBV6-3 and TRBJ1-1; D remains unclear. V lost 4 bases and J 0 bases, leaving 18 bases between the germline ends. The germline gives CDR1 MNHEY, CDR2 SVGEGT. The CDR3 loop spans 17 amino acids. This CDR3 is CASSSILKGRLNTEAFF. CDR3 coding DNA: TGTGCCAGCAGTTCAATCCTAAAAGGACGTTTGAACACTGAAGCTTTCTTT.

The count of this clone is one. The rearrangement links TRBV19 to TRBJ1-2; TRBD1 aligns across 7 bases. The CDR3 spans 15 residues. Germline trimming cut 5 bases from V and 0 bases from J; bases unmatched to any gene: 6. In germline, CDR1 is LNHDA, CDR2 SQIVND (reference sequence). The CDR3 sequence: CASSPRTGPNYGYTF. CDR3 nucleotides: TGTGCCAGTAGTCCCCGGACAGGACCTAACTATGGCTACACCTTC.

The chain combines TRBV19 with TRBJ1-6; unclear D gene. The CDR3 covers 13 residues. Germline assignment: CDR1 LNHDA and CDR2 SQIVND (reference sequence). V lost 1 base and J lost 10, with 8 bases in between. The CDR3 DNA follows: TGTGCCAGTAGTATAGTCGTGGGGTCACCCCTCCACTTT. This codes for CASSIVVGSPLHF.

CDR3: CASSSTGLNEKLFF. CDR3 bases: TGTGCCAGCAGCTCAACGGGGCTTAATGAAAAACTGTTTTTT. The chain has TRBV7-9 and TRBJ1-4; TRBD1 is a possible D gene (5 bases). The length of the CDR3 is 14 residues. Between the trimmed V and J ends, which lost 4 bases and 4 bases, there was a span of 10 bases. CDR1 and CDR2 (germline): SEHNR, FQNEAQ (reference sequence). The whole variable domain, filled in from reference TRBV7-9 and TRBJ1-4, reads DTGVSQNPRHKITKRGQNVTFRCDPISEHNRLYWYRQTLGQGPEFLTYFQNEAQLEKSRLLSDRFSAERPKGSFSTLEIQRTEQGDSAMYLCASSSTGLNEKLFFGSGTQLSVL.

The chain employs TRBV3-1 (or the pseudogene TRBV3-2) and TRBJ2-1, with D possibly being TRBD2 (5 bases). The V and J ends lost 1 base and 0 bases respectively, with 7 bases between them. CDR1 LGHDT and CDR2 YNNKEL come from the germline V gene (reference sequence). The CDR3 is 15 residues long. CDR3 bases: TGTGCCAGCAGCCAAGGAGGGAGCTCCTACAATGAGCAGTTCTTC. Translating it yields CASSQGGSSYNEQFF.

V and J are TRBV5-1 and TRBJ2-5, with a weak D call TRBD1 (5 bases). The ends were cut back, 0 bases at V and 3 bases at J, with 9 bases in the middle. The CDR3 spans 14 residues. Looked up from germline, CDR1 is SGHRS and CDR2 is YFSETQ. The CDR3 spells CASSLGGAKETQYF. The CDR3 coding sequence is TGCGCCAGCAGCTTGGGTGGGGCCAAAGAGACCCAGTACTTC.